The source of this TCR beta chain is a study of identical twins. Study results and limitations: Out-of-frame alpha sequences shared by twins showed excess low generation probability. Twins shared beta out-of-frame sequences in excess, but this excess was weaker.

Carrying unique molecular identifiers, the cDNA also gained a universal primer site through template switching. TCRdb re-derived calls from the 5' RACE reads in MiXCR, one entry per CDR3 protein. Of roughly 570,000 distinct CDR3 sequences in the sample, roughly 9.5% were seen once. Trimming removed 9 bases from V and 10 bases from J; junction bases left unmatched: 6. CDR3 size: 12 residues. CDR1 and CDR2 (germline): LNHDA, SQIVND (reference sequence). This clonotype was seen a handful of times. Its antigen is still unknown. The sample was also reused in another study, on yellow fever vaccine responses in identical twins. As that report states: In identical twins, vaccine T cell responses appeared partly shared and partly individual.

J is TRBJ1-2 and V is TRBV19, with TRBD1 matching 12 bases. The receptor comes from a woman under 30 in good health. Sequencing input: PBMCs. The CDR3 coding sequence is TGTGCCAGATCCGGGACAGGGGGCGACTACACCTTC. This encodes CARSGTGGDYTF.